The rows below give T cell receptor beta chains drawn from one sample of a study of CD8 T cells in Susac syndrome. TCRdb reprocessed the immunoSEQ multiplex PCR reads via MiXCR and lists one record per CDR3 protein. The sample yields 150,000 to 200,000 distinct CDR3 sequences, around 94% seen once. The source material was CD4+ T cells from PBMCs. The receptor source for this set is a human donor with multiple sclerosis. The CDR3 runs from the conserved cysteine through the conserved F or W. Each record gives: clone size, CDR3 length, V gene, CDR3 protein. Not all rows give a size; the values are once, few, many and, for expanded clones, a class.

>NA|14|TRBV15
CATRPRDRTDTQYF
>NA|14|TRBV20-1
CSARDSGGPDTQYF
>NA|13|TRBV3-1
CASSPTENSEAFF
>NA|16|TRBV7-3
CASSLNPPGGGTQAFF
>NA|14|TRBV6-6
CASSLTTLGNTIYF
>NA|13|TRBV7-9
CASLLGNTDTQYF
>once|16|TRBV4-1
CASSQDVVAAYNEQFF
>NA|19|TRBV12-3/TRBV12-4
CASSLVAPLLAGGRETQYF
>NA|12|TRBV10-3
CAINTSGYEQYF
>NA|16|TRBV4-2
CASSQDQRAGANVLTF
>NA|15|TRBV6-5
CASGRTGTGDTEAFF
>NA|12|TRBV29-1
CSVVKGGAEAFF
>NA|17|TRBV9
CASSDPLFRAGENGYTF
>few|12|TRBV6-2/TRBV6-3
CASSQQGYEQYF
>NA|13|TRBV12-3/TRBV12-4
CASSFVSSNIQYF
>NA|17|TRBV3-1
CASSRRLAGPEGETQYF
>NA|14|TRBV29-1
CSFTAGGRIDTQYF
>NA|15|TRBV7-2
CASSRGLLNTGELFF
>NA|13|TRBV3-1
CASSQDLPYEQYF
>once|15|TRBV4-2
CASSLQGEGTDTQYF
>NA|12|TRBV2
CASGGEGQPQHF
>once|12|TRBV28
CASTGDTGELFF
>NA|12|TRBV28
CASRVRDTEAFF
>NA|11|TRBV6-2/TRBV6-3
CASSWGYVQYF
>once|12|TRBV3-1
CASSHGQGRLFF
>once|13|TRBV29-1
CSVAPRGQETQYF
>NA|16|TRBV27
CASIPTGKVHTDTQYF
>NA|13|TRBV24-1
CATSDFRGGGYTF
>NA|14|TRBV7-2
CASRRETNTGELFF
>NA|13|TRBV29-1
CSVENSVGTEAFF
>NA|12|TRBV29-1
CSVDETSETQYF
>once|14|TRBV30
CAWRRLTSTDTQYF
>NA|12|TRBV30
CAWEPGQETQYF
>NA|17|TRBV27
CASSLVGRGTGANVLTF
>NA|15|TRBV7-8
CASSLDMGGGGELFF
>NA|17|TRBV19
CASSPSGTSSSYNEQFF
>NA|17|TRBV12-3/TRBV12-4
CASRPPGARSGANVLTF
>NA|13|TRBV4-1
CASSPAGPGELFF
>NA|16|TRBV5-4
CASSLGLAATSYEQYF
>NA|16|TRBV11-3
CASSLDGTITYNEQFF
>NA|13|TRBV5-4
CASSEVELETQYF
>NA|17|TRBV13
CASSFSLSGRAFRELFF
>NA|13|TRBV12-5
CASGSQPNTEAFF
>NA|16|TRBV7-4
CASRYTSGTISYEQYF
>NA|13|TRBV5-1
CASSLPGIDEQYF
>NA|14|TRBV18
CASSLLDRRYGYTF
>few|11|TRBV6-5
CASTFLETQYF
>once|13|TRBV4-3
CASSQDGLYGYTF
>NA|14|TRBV30
CAWRYGRAGNTQYF